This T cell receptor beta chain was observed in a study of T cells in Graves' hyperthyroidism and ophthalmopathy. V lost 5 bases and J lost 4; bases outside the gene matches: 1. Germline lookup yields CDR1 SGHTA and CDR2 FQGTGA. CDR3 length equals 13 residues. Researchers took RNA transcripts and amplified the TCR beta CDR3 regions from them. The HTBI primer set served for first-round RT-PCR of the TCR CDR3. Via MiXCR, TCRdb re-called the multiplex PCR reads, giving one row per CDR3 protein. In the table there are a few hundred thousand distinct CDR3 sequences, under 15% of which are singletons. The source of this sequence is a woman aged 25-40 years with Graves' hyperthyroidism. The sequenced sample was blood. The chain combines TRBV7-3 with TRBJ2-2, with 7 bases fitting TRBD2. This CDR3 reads CASSRTSTGELFF. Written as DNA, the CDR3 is TGTGCCAGCAGCCGGACTAGCACCGGGGAGCTGTTTTTT.